The 23 T cell receptor beta chains below come from one sample, sequenced in a study of shared clonotypes between healthy human individuals. The method was immunoSEQ multiplex PCR; TCRdb's version includes in-frame clones alone and lacks a portion of them. Among about 820,000 clones, 90% to 95% were seen once, and the ten largest hold around 24%. CD45RO-negative CD8 cells positively selected for CCR7 made up the naive population, which excluded terminally differentiated effector memory CD45RA+ cells. The source material was naive CD8+ T cells sorted from blood. These receptors were taken from a man aged 30 to 45 in good health.

The gene calls are TRBV5-1 and TRBJ2-2, with TRBD1 matching 7 bases. Germline CDR1 and CDR2: SGHRS and YFSETQ. The length of the CDR3 is 14 residues. V lost 1 base to trimming and J lost 7 bases; unmatched junction nucleotides: 4. The DNA of the CDR3 is TGCGCCAGCAGCTTGACAGGGGTTGGCGGGGAGCTGTTTTTT. The encoded protein is CASSLTGVGGELFF.

This chain connects TRBV11-2 to TRBJ2-7, with D possibly TRBD2 on 6 matching bases. The CDR3 runs 14 residues. The V and J ends lost 3 bases and 3 bases respectively, with 12 bases between them. Germline V gene data show CDR1 as SGHAT and CDR2 as FQNNGV. The CDR3 DNA reads TGTGCCAGCAGCTTTGATGGCGGGAACTACGAGCAGTACTTC. It yields the protein CASSFDGGNYEQYF. The variable domain in full, with the rest retrieved from reference TRBV11-2 and TRBJ2-7, is EAGVAQSPRYKIIEKRQSVAFWCNPISGHATLYWYQQILGQGPKLLIQFQNNGVVDDSQLPKDRFSAERLKGVDSTLKIQPAKLEDSAVYLCASSFDGGNYEQYFGPGTRLTVT.

This clone has only one observation. V and J are TRBV23-1 and TRBJ2-6, with no clear D. TRBV23-1 carries the ORF label, with uncertain function. This CDR3 comprises 18 residues. V dropped 4 bases and J dropped 5 bases, with 21 bases sitting between them. This CDR3 reads CASSPGITQQSRANVLTF. The CDR3 DNA follows: TGCGCCAGCAGTCCGGGTATTACGCAACAAAGTCGGGCCAACGTCCTGACTTTC.

The V gene is TRBV18, the J gene TRBJ2-7; 7 bases align to TRBD1. The CDR3 has 12 amino acids. Germline loops: CDR1 KGHSH, CDR2 LQKENI. V dropped 8 bases and J dropped 7; count of bases not matched to a gene: 8. The CDR3 spells CASVHQGDEQYF. CDR3 bases: TGTGCCAGCGTTCACCAGGGGGATGAGCAGTACTTC.

This chain connects TRBV6-6 to TRBJ2-2, with 7 bases that match TRBD2. The germline V gene has CDR1 MNHNY and CDR2 SVGAGI (reference sequence). Losses at the gene ends were 4 bases for V and 1 base for J; bases not matched to a gene: 6. The CDR3 extends over 16 amino acids. CDR3 sequence reads: CASSFRDYGNTGELFF. CDR3 nucleotides: TGTGCCAGCAGTTTCCGGGACTATGGGAACACCGGGGAGCTGTTTTTT.

This clone was detected only once. The chain carries TRBV2 and TRBJ2-5; 8 positions agree with TRBD2. This CDR3 spans 14 amino acids. CDR1 is SNHLY and CDR2 is FYNNEI in the germline V gene. V shed 6 bases, J shed 1 base, and the junction held 4 bases outside the gene matches. In DNA, the CDR3 is TGTGCCAGCAGGCTAGCGGGTAGCCAAGAGACCCAGTACTTC. The encoded protein is CASRLAGSQETQYF.

This clone was counted once. The rearrangement links TRBV7-6 to TRBJ2-7, with a possible D match to TRBD1 (5 bases). This CDR3 has 14 residues. Trimming pared 1 base from V and 3 bases from J, leaving 10 bases between. CDR1 is SGHVS, CDR2 FNYEAQ, per germline. Here the CDR3 reads CASSLDPGLYEQYF. CDR3 DNA: TGTGCCAGCAGCTTAGATCCAGGGCTCTACGAGCAGTACTTC.

The chain carries TRBV20-1 and TRBJ1-1; unclear D gene. This CDR3 is 10 amino acids long. Germline V gene lookup returns CDR1 DFQATT and CDR2 SNEGSKA (reference sequence). V was cut by 6 bases and J by 13 bases, with 15 bases left in between. The CDR3 region is CSATYPLVFF. The CDR3 region has the DNA TGCAGTGCGACTTACCCTTTGGTTTTCTTT.

The chain combines TRBV7-9 with TRBJ2-1, with TRBD2 matching 8 bases. The length of the CDR3 is 15 residues. V shed 6 bases and J 8 bases; nucleotides not matched to a gene: 12. Germline V gene sequence: CDR1 SEHNR, CDR2 FQNEAQ (reference sequence). In nucleotides, the CDR3 is TGTGCCAGCAGTGAGCGGGAGAAGGGAGGCGATGAGCAGTTCTTC. This translates into CASSEREKGGDEQFF.

The V call is TRBV6-4, the J call TRBJ2-1, with 9 bases identical to TRBD2. After removal of 7 bases from V and 9 bases from J, the junction contained 4 bases not matched to a gene. The CDR3 contains 12 residues. From germline, CDR1 is MRHNA and CDR2 SNTAGT. The CDR3 loop reads CASKGSGSEQFF. The DNA for the CDR3 is TGTGCCAGCAAGGGTAGCGGGAGTGAGCAGTTCTTC.

This chain joins TRBV11-3 and TRBJ2-5; D is possibly TRBD1 (6 bases). Germline CDR1 reads SGHNT; CDR2 reads YENEEA. The germline V and J ends were trimmed by 1 base and 5 bases, with 11 bases remaining between them. The CDR3 is made up of 14 amino acids. The CDR3 nucleotides are TGTGCCAGCAGCTTAGCAGGGGTCGGGGAGACCCAGTACTTC. This encodes CASSLAGVGETQYF.

The V call is TRBV28, the J call TRBJ2-7; TRBD2 agrees at 11 bases. The V and J ends lost 4 bases and 0 bases, in that order; junction bases with no gene match: 14. This CDR3 region has 19 residues. Germline V CDR1 and CDR2: MDHEN, SYDVKM. The CDR3 sequence is CASSSEVAGGPTSSYEQYF. CDR3 in DNA: TGTGCCAGCAGTTCAGAGGTAGCGGGAGGGCCGACAAGCTCCTACGAGCAGTACTTC.

The chain employs TRBV11-2 and TRBJ2-7; D is uncertain. The CDR3 has 12 residues. Germline V gene data show CDR1 as SGHAT and CDR2 as FQNNGV. Trimming removed 2 bases from V and 6 bases from J, with 8 bases in between. The CDR3 is CASSLMYAEQYF. CDR3 bases: TGTGCCAGCAGCTTAATGTACGCCGAGCAGTACTTC. The full variable domain, its missing parts supplied by reference TRBV11-2 and TRBJ2-7, is EAGVAQSPRYKIIEKRQSVAFWCNPISGHATLYWYQQILGQGPKLLIQFQNNGVVDDSQLPKDRFSAERLKGVDSTLKIQPAKLEDSAVYLCASSLMYAEQYFGPGTRLTVT.

The J gene is TRBJ2-1, the V gene TRBV28; D uncertain. This CDR3 is built from 11 residues. V was clipped by 3 bases and J by 7 bases, with 4 bases between them. From germline, CDR1 is MDHEN and CDR2 SYDVKM. The CDR3 DNA reads as TGTGCCAGCAGTTTTAGGAATGAGCAGTTCTTC. It encodes CASSFRNEQFF.

This sequence joins TRBV6-5 and TRBJ2-1; a weak D match, TRBD2 (5 bases). This CDR3 contains 16 residues. V lost 3 bases and J 7 bases, leaving 19 bases between the germline ends. From germline, CDR1 is MNHEY and CDR2 SVGAGI. The CDR3 DNA reads TGTGCCAGCAGTTATGACTATATCGGAGCGTTGAATGAGCAGTTCTTC. Translating it yields CASSYDYIGALNEQFF.

The rearrangement joins TRBV18 to TRBJ2-7; 7 bases are a match to TRBD2. The CDR3 is 15 amino acids. V trimming: 5 bases; J trimming: 4 bases; junction bases outside the gene matches: 11. Germline loops: CDR1 KGHSH, CDR2 LQKENI. As DNA, the CDR3 is TGTGCCAGCTCAGTGGGGCTAGCGGCCGTTTACGAGCAGTACTTC. Translation: CASSVGLAAVYEQYF.

The chain recombines TRBV28 with TRBJ2-7; TRBD2 agrees at 9 bases. The J segment lost 2 bases and the V segment lost 5 bases, leaving 4 bases of the junction unmatched. The V gene's germline CDR1 is MDHEN and CDR2 SYDVKM. This CDR3 has 14 amino acids. The CDR3 loop is CASSPGLAPYEQYF. The CDR3 nucleotides are TGTGCCAGCAGTCCGGGACTAGCTCCCTACGAGCAGTACTTC.

V gene TRBV28 combines with J gene TRBJ2-7, with TRBD1 matching 9 bases. The trim removed 6 bases at V and 5 bases at J, leaving 8 bases unmatched. The CDR3 sequence is 14 residues long. Germline CDR1 is MDHEN and CDR2 is SYDVKM. The CDR3 is CASREEQGAHEQYF. The DNA for the CDR3 is TGTGCCAGCAGGGAGGAACAGGGGGCCCACGAGCAGTACTTC.

This clone has only one observation. This sequence joins TRBV6-6 and TRBJ1-4; a weak D match, TRBD1 (6 bases). Trimming shortened V by 7 bases and J by 0 bases, and 12 bases separated the two germline ends. The CDR3 has 15 residues. Per the germline V gene, CDR1 is MNHNY and CDR2 is SVGAGI (reference sequence). DNA of the CDR3: TGTGCCAGCACCTACAGGGATTCAACTAATGAAAAACTGTTTTTT. Protein: CASTYRDSTNEKLFF.

The CDR3 DNA sequence: TGTGCCACCAGCCCCTGGGGGAGCAATCAGCCCCAGCATTTT. It translates to CATSPWGSNQPQHF. The V and J genes are TRBV15 and TRBJ1-5; D is possibly TRBD1 (5 bases). Trimming shortened V by 5 bases and J by 1 base, and 9 bases separated the two germline ends. Germline V gene data show CDR1 as LNHNV and CDR2 as YYDKDF (reference sequence). CDR3 length: 14 amino acids.

This clone has a single count. The V gene is TRBV7-6, the J gene TRBJ2-7; 10 bases match TRBD2. The CDR3 is made up of 14 amino acids. The junction had 7 bases not matched to a gene; V was cut back by 5 bases and J by 6 bases. Germline V gene data show CDR1 as SGHVS and CDR2 as FNYEAQ. CDR3 DNA sequence: TGTGCCAGCAGCCCAGGACTAGCGGTGAGCGAGCAGTACTTC. Protein: CASSPGLAVSEQYF.

The rearrangement links TRBV6-1 to TRBJ2-7; 10 positions match TRBD2. Germline CDR1 MNHNS, CDR2 SASEGT. The CDR3 consists of 15 residues. With V trimmed by 2 bases and J by 3 bases, 4 bases remained unmatched. The CDR3 region has the DNA TGTGCCAGCAGTGAACCAGCGGGAGGGGACTACGAGCAGTACTTC. This codes for CASSEPAGGDYEQYF.

The J gene is TRBJ2-2, the V gene TRBV9; 7 nucleotides match TRBD2. V was clipped by 2 bases and J by 8 bases; unmatched bases: 6. CDR3 length: 14 residues. Germline assignment: CDR1 SGDLS and CDR2 YYNGEE. This chain's CDR3 is CASSVGEGPGELFF. In DNA, the CDR3 is TGTGCCAGCAGCGTGGGGGAGGGACCTGGGGAGCTGTTTTTT.